This paragraph covers one T cell receptor (beta chain) sequence. The sample holds a few counts of this clone. Its antigen target is currently unknown. As a mouse receptor, it takes its gene names and germline sequences from the mouse. Read data end 4 residues before the CDR3 end; the end is taken from the germline J gene. This entry is derived from a study of CD8+ T cells in alopecia areata (dated by TCRdb to between 2018 and 2020). Regarding the study in general: Skin from C3H/HeJ donors with spontaneous alopecia (roughly 6-13 months old) was grafted onto female C3H/HeJ recipients that were 7-10 weeks old. The study used high-throughput TCRbeta sequencing to examine T cell clonal expansion in alopecia areata, in both the C3H/HeJ mouse model and human patients. Human TCRbeta sequencing covered scalp tissue and sorted CD4+ and CD8+ peripheral blood T cells from patchy and totalis/universalis alopecia areata patients and healthy controls. Scalp clonality was compared across normal scalp (n=4), patchy alopecia areata scalp (n=8), and alopecia totalis/universalis scalp (n=8). RNA came from the PAXgene miRNA kit for fixed scalp, the miRNeasy kit for PBMCs, and the RNeasy kit for mouse skin. immunoSEQ multiplex PCR using 35 Vbeta forward primers and 13 Jbeta reverse primers was used to amplify TCRbeta CDR3 regions.

Paper-wide results and their limitations: Resident alphabeta T cells in normal human skin are also sequenced, complicating scalp TCR repertoire analysis, unlike mouse skin dominated by gammadelta T cells. TCR sequences shared between patients were less clear than in mice, possibly partly because of HLA diversity in the patient population. Lesional scalp, especially in alopecia totalis/universalis, showed higher clonality and more expanded CD8+ clones than normal scalp, suggesting antigenic drive.

As encoded in the germline V gene (reference sequence), CDR1 is NSQYPW while CDR2 is LRSPGD. The CDR3 runs 14 amino acids, cysteine and phenylalanine included. Of the CDR3's DNA, 30 bases were read; they are in frame from base 1. Receptors were amplified or captured by the immunoSEQ multiplex PCR assay. For TCR sequencing, RNA was extracted from every sample and reverse transcribed into cDNA to serve as template. First-strand cDNA was synthesized with SuperScript III using a 2:1 mix of oligo-dT and random hexamers. A synthetic immune receptor repertoire was used to gauge amplification bias, and whatever bias remained was removed computationally. Sequencing of the libraries was done on Illumina HiSeq using 60 bp reads that spanned the CDR3 and were read from J toward V. Per the source publication's procedure: Raw reads were preprocessed to remove errors, and CDR3 was defined according to IMGT conventions as the region from the conserved cysteine to phenylalanine. To get clonality, Shannon entropy was normalized by log2 of the number of productive unique TCRs and the result was subtracted from 1. Whether scalp clones were CD4 or CD8 was inferred by matching scalp TCRbeta sequences against CD4 and CD8 repertoires sorted from blood. The source is immuneACCESS, and TCRdb retained only in-frame sequences with V and J called. Part of the clones is not carried over; for the studies checked, unresolved V genes explain less than half of this, and the remainder is unexplained. V and J calls and clone size are copied from that table; D and trimming were computed from the DNA. In this sample the table shows about 120,000 clones, and no singletons are among them. Around a fifth of the sample comes from the top ten.

The origin of this receptor is a C3H/HeJ mouse with alopecia areata. Mice of this strain bear MHC haplotype H2-k. The chain is made from TRBV1 and TRBJ2-1, and 12 junctional nucleotides match TRBD2. The sequencing sample was made of lesional skin. CDR3 sequence: CTCPGTGGRAEQFF. The DNA read from the CDR3 is TGCACCTGCCCCGGGACTGGGGGGAGGGCT.